This entry lists 32 T cell receptor beta chains sequenced from one sample in a study of shared clonotypes between healthy human individuals. Sequencing used immunoSEQ multiplex PCR; TCRdb keeps in-frame clones, though not all of them. The sample comprises over a million clones, roughly 96% of which are singletons, and over 1% rests with the top ten. Sequencing was done on a sample of naive CD4+ T cells sorted from blood. Subset reported: CD45RA+ positively selected. These TCRs come from a young man in good health.

This clone has only one observation. The DNA for the CDR3 is TGTGCCAGCAGCTCCGGGATCGGGACTAGCGGGCAAGAGACCCAGTACTTC. Translated, it gives CASSSGIGTSGQETQYF. This rearrangement joins TRBV7-8 to TRBJ2-5, with 12 bases lining up with TRBD2. J gave up 2 bases and V 4 bases, and 8 bases lay outside the gene matches. This CDR3 region has 17 residues. The V gene's germline CDR1 is SGHVS and CDR2 FQNEAQ.

This chain links TRBV5-1 with TRBJ2-3; 14 bases are shared with TRBD2. Germline CDR1 and CDR2: SGHRS and YFSETQ. V trimming: 5 bases; J trimming: 14 bases; junction bases outside the gene matches: 13. This CDR3 spans 15 amino acids. CDR3 loop: CASSLRLAGGSGWYF. CDR3 nucleotide sequence: TGCGCCAGCAGTTTGAGACTAGCGGGAGGGTCGGGATGGTATTTT.

This chain connects TRBV9 to TRBJ1-4; 7 nucleotides match TRBD1. Germline V lookup: CDR1 SGDLS, CDR2 YYNGEE. Germline trimming cut 4 bases from V and 5 bases from J; bases unmatched to any gene: 17. The CDR3 sequence is 18 residues long. CDR3 sequence: CASSPRDRHNHMNEKLFF. Written as DNA, the CDR3 is TGTGCCAGCAGCCCAAGGGACAGACATAATCACATGAATGAAAAACTGTTTTTT.

The chain has TRBV11-1 and TRBJ1-5; D is unclear. The ends were cut back, 5 bases at V and 3 bases at J, with 5 bases in the middle. The CDR3 totals 12 residues. Germline-derived CDR1 and CDR2 are SGHAT and FQDESV (reference sequence). CDR3 DNA: TGTGCCAGCAGCCTGCCCAATCAGCCCCAGCATTTT. This encodes CASSLPNQPQHF. Full variable domain (outside the CDR3, taken from reference TRBV11-1 and TRBJ1-5): EAEVAQSPRYKITEKSQAVAFWCDPISGHATLYWYRQILGQGPELLVQFQDESVVDDSQLPKDRFSAERLKGVDSTLKIQPAELGDSAMYLCASSLPNQPQHFGDGTRLSIL.

About this clone: The sample has other DNA sequences that encode this CDR3 too. The chain joins TRBV7-2 to TRBJ1-5; D uncertain. V was cut by 1 base and J by 5 bases, with 6 bases left in between. The CDR3 length is 13 residues. CDR1 and CDR2 (germline): SGHTA, FQGNSA. CDR3 protein: CASSLVGDQPQHF. The DNA of the CDR3 is TGTGCCAGCAGCTTAGTTGGGGATCAGCCCCAGCATTTT. Together with reference TRBV7-2 and TRBJ1-5, the CDR3 gives the full variable domain: GAGVSQSPSNKVTEKGKDVELRCDPISGHTALYWYRQSLGQGLEFLIYFQGNSAPDKSGLPSDRFSAERTGGSVSTLTIQRTQQEDSAVYLCASSLVGDQPQHFGDGTRLSIL.

The chain employs TRBV5-4 and TRBJ1-5, with D uncertain. Deletions cut 1 base from V and 3 bases from J, with 8 bases between. The germline V gene has CDR1 SGHNT and CDR2 YYREEE (reference sequence). This CDR3 spans 14 amino acids. The CDR3 DNA follows: TGTGCCAGCAGCTTGAAAAGCATCAATCAGCCCCAGCATTTT. This gives the protein CASSLKSINQPQHF.

This chain links TRBV7-9 with TRBJ2-7, with 8 bases aligning to TRBD1. Per the germline V gene, CDR1 is SEHNR and CDR2 is FQNEAQ (reference sequence). The CDR3 has 16 amino acids. V gave up 4 bases and J gave up 2 bases; unmatched junction bases: 10. CDR3 DNA sequence: TGTGCCAGCAGCTATGTCATTGGACAGGGACCCTACGAGCAGTACTTC. Amino acid sequence: CASSYVIGQGPYEQYF. Combining the CDR3 with reference TRBV7-9 and TRBJ2-7 gives the whole variable domain DTGVSQNPRHKITKRGQNVTFRCDPISEHNRLYWYRQTLGQGPEFLTYFQNEAQLEKSRLLSDRFSAERPKGSFSTLEIQRTEQGDSAMYLCASSYVIGQGPYEQYFGPGTRLTVT.

Comments on this clone: Other DNA sequences in this specimen translate into the identical CDR3. The chain recombines TRBV7-9 with TRBJ2-1; TRBD2 matches 7 bases. The CDR3 consists of 14 residues. Trimming took 4 bases from V and 0 from J; bases not matched to a gene: 0. From germline, CDR1 is SEHNR and CDR2 FQNEAQ (reference sequence). In DNA form, the CDR3 reads TGTGCCAGCAGCTCTAGCGGCTCCTACAATGAGCAGTTCTTC. Protein: CASSSSGSYNEQFF. Full variable domain (rest looked up from reference TRBV7-9 and TRBJ2-1): DTGVSQNPRHKITKRGQNVTFRCDPISEHNRLYWYRQTLGQGPEFLTYFQNEAQLEKSRLLSDRFSAERPKGSFSTLEIQRTEQGDSAMYLCASSSSGSYNEQFFGPGTRLTVL.

This clone was detected only once. J is TRBJ1-1 and V is TRBV7-8; 12 bases agree with TRBD1. CDR1 is SGHVS and CDR2 is FQNEAQ in the germline V gene. J was trimmed by 7 bases and V by 11 bases; bases with no gene match: 11. The CDR3 contains 14 residues. DNA of the CDR3: TGTGCCTGCCGGGACAGGGGGCGCGGGTTTGAAGCTTTCTTT. It encodes CACRDRGRGFEAFF.

The chain employs TRBV5-1 and TRBJ2-2; 8 bases line up with TRBD1. The V gene's germline CDR1 is SGHRS and CDR2 YFSETQ. The J segment lost 5 bases and the V segment lost 3 bases, leaving 9 bases of the junction unmatched. The CDR3 consists of 16 residues. The CDR3 DNA reads as TGCGCCAGCAGCTCGGCCAGGGGGCTTGATACCGGGGAGCTGTTTTTT. Its translation is CASSSARGLDTGELFF.

V gene TRBV7-9 combines with J gene TRBJ2-7; D ambiguous. Germline V gene lookup returns CDR1 SEHNR and CDR2 FQNEAQ (reference sequence). The CDR3 loop spans 12 amino acids. V dropped 7 bases and J dropped 4 bases, with 11 bases sitting between them. The CDR3: CASNLGQYEQYF. CDR3 sequence (DNA): TGTGCCAGCAACCTAGGTCAGTACGAGCAGTACTTC. The whole variable domain, filled in from reference TRBV7-9 and TRBJ2-7, reads DTGVSQNPRHKITKRGQNVTFRCDPISEHNRLYWYRQTLGQGPEFLTYFQNEAQLEKSRLLSDRFSAERPKGSFSTLEIQRTEQGDSAMYLCASNLGQYEQYFGPGTRLTVT.

V gene TRBV28 combines with J gene TRBJ2-7; 12 nucleotides match TRBD2. The germline gives CDR1 MDHEN, CDR2 SYDVKM. The CDR3 extends over 15 amino acids. The V segment lost 6 bases and the J segment 5 bases; nucleotides outside the gene matches: 8. CDR3 coding DNA: TGTGCCAGCAGCCCGACTAGCGGGAGAATCCACGAGCAGTACTTC. It translates to CASSPTSGRIHEQYF. Full variable domain (remainder filled in from reference TRBV28 and TRBJ2-7): DVKVTQSSRYLVKRTGEKVFLECVQDMDHENMFWYRQDPGLGLRLIYFSYDVKMKEKGDIPEGYSVSREKKERFSLILESASTNQTSMYLCASSPTSGRIHEQYFGPGTRLTVT.

The chain carries TRBV28 and TRBJ2-3; D may be TRBD1 (7 bases). CDR3 length: 15 residues. Germline CDR1 and CDR2: MDHEN and SYDVKM. Trimming cost V 6 bases and J 0 bases, with 13 bases left between them. CDR3 residues: CASSRGARSTDTQYF. The DNA of the CDR3 is TGTGCCAGCAGCAGGGGGGCGAGGAGCACAGATACGCAGTATTTT.

V usage is TRBV18 and J usage is TRBJ2-7, with 9 bases identical to TRBD1. J was trimmed by 2 bases and V by 6 bases; bases with no gene match: 5. Germline assignment: CDR1 KGHSH and CDR2 LQKENI. The CDR3 length is 14 residues. CDR3 loop: CASSDRGGTYEQYF. The CDR3 coding sequence is TGTGCCAGCTCCGACAGGGGGGGCACCTACGAGCAGTACTTC.

This rearrangement joins TRBV7-8 to TRBJ2-5; D uncertain. The ends were cut back, 8 bases at V and 0 bases at J, with 13 bases in the middle. There are 14 residues in the CDR3. Germline V gene data show CDR1 as SGHVS and CDR2 as FQNEAQ. The CDR3 nucleotides are TGTGCCAGCCGCCAGTCCGGGTACCAAGAGACCCAGTACTTC. Encoded protein: CASRQSGYQETQYF.

In the case of this clone: Different DNA sequences within this sample yield the same CDR3. The V and J genes are TRBV30 and TRBJ2-3; D remains ambiguous. V was pared by 0 bases and J by 5 bases, with 3 bases between. This CDR3 region has 11 residues. CDR1 is GTSNPN, CDR2 SVGIG, per germline (reference sequence). The CDR3 spells CAWSVQDTQYF. For the CDR3, the DNA is TGTGCCTGGAGTGTTCAAGATACGCAGTATTTT.

This clone was counted once. The chain has TRBV5-4 and TRBJ1-4; D perhaps matches TRBD1 (6 bases). The V end was cut by 3 bases, the J end by 0 bases, with 12 bases between. The CDR3 has 16 amino acids. Per germline, CDR1 SGHNT and CDR2 YYREEE (reference sequence). CDR3 sequence: CASSSGGSATNEKLFF. CDR3 bases: TGTGCCAGCAGCTCTGGGGGCAGCGCAACTAATGAAAAACTGTTTTTT.

This chain joins TRBV2 and TRBJ2-7; D possibly corresponds to TRBD1 (6 bases). Trimming removed 6 bases from V and 6 bases from J, with 15 bases in between. The CDR3 sequence is 13 residues long. Per the germline V gene, CDR1 is SNHLY and CDR2 is FYNNEI. Written as DNA, the CDR3 is TGTGCCAGCAGCCCTGGCCTAGGGGGCGAGCAGTACTTC. Its protein product is CASSPGLGGEQYF.

J is TRBJ1-1 and V is TRBV25-1; D is possibly TRBD1 (6 bases). Germline CDR1 is MGHDK and CDR2 is SYGVNS. Between the trimmed V and J ends, which lost 1 base and 5 bases, there was a span of 14 bases. CDR3 size: 15 residues. CDR3 loop: CASSELEGVGTEAFF. CDR3 sequence (DNA): TGTGCCAGCAGTGAATTGGAGGGGGTGGGGACTGAAGCTTTCTTT.

This chain connects TRBV7-2 to TRBJ2-3; 14 nucleotides match TRBD2. This CDR3 has 19 amino acids. Trimming removed 5 bases from V and 6 bases from J; junction bases left unmatched: 16. Germline CDR1 is SGHTA and CDR2 is FQGNSA. CDR3 sequence reads: CASSRPGLAGGTTSDTQYF. Written as DNA, the CDR3 is TGTGCCAGCAGCCGACCCGGACTAGCGGGAGGAACCACATCCGATACGCAGTATTTT.

The V call is TRBV19, the J call TRBJ2-7; D might be TRBD1 (6 bases). The ends were cut back, 3 bases at V and 3 bases at J, with 15 bases in the middle. Per the germline V gene, CDR1 is LNHDA and CDR2 is SQIVND (reference sequence). The CDR3 sequence is 15 residues long. DNA of the CDR3: TGTGCCAGTAGTATGGGGGCCCCAAGAAACTACGAGCAGTACTTC. Translating it yields CASSMGAPRNYEQYF.

The V gene is TRBV7-9, the J gene TRBJ2-7; 11 bases agree with TRBD2. Germline-derived CDR1 and CDR2 are SEHNR and FQNEAQ (reference sequence). The CDR3 spans 16 residues. V trimming: 1 base; J trimming: 0 bases; junction bases outside the gene matches: 2. The CDR3 spells CASSLGGLADSYEQYF. The CDR3 coding sequence is TGTGCCAGCAGCTTAGGGGGACTAGCGGACTCCTACGAGCAGTACTTC.

The chain joins TRBV4-1 to TRBJ2-1, with TRBD2 matching over 11 bases. The CDR3 is 16 residues long. Germline V gene sequence: CDR1 MGHRA, CDR2 YSYEKL. V shed 6 bases, J shed 4 bases, and the junction held 8 bases outside the gene matches. CDR3: CASRPLGTSGYNEQFF. DNA for the CDR3: TGCGCCAGCAGACCTCTCGGGACTAGCGGATACAATGAGCAGTTCTTC.

The V gene is TRBV27, the J gene TRBJ1-1; possibly TRBD1 for D (5 bases). From germline, CDR1 is MNHEY and CDR2 SMNVEV (reference sequence). There are 14 residues in the CDR3. The ends were cut back, 4 bases at V and 1 base at J, with 10 bases in the middle. The CDR3 nucleotides read TGTGCCAGCAGTTGGCTGGGGGGGAACACTGAAGCTTTCTTT. Translating gives CASSWLGGNTEAFF.

The gene calls are TRBV6-1 and TRBJ2-3; 8 nucleotides match TRBD1. The germline V gene encodes CDR1 MNHNS and CDR2 SASEGT. The ends lost 4 bases at V and 4 bases at J; junction bases unmatched: 4. The CDR3 loop spans 14 amino acids. The CDR3 DNA sequence: TGTGCCAGCAGTGCTCCGACAGGGGCAGATACGCAGTATTTT. It translates to CASSAPTGADTQYF.

This chain joins TRBV7-6 and TRBJ2-4; 9 bases align to TRBD2. Germline CDR1 is SGHVS and CDR2 is FNYEAQ. J lost 1 base, V lost 5 bases, and 18 bases had no gene match. This CDR3 is 20 amino acids long. The CDR3 nucleotides read TGTGCCAGCAGCATCTTAGCGGGAGCGTTGGGTTTTATGGCCAAAAACATTCAGTACTTC. This sequence encodes CASSILAGALGFMAKNIQYF.

Comment on this clone: Other DNA sequences in the same sample also yield this CDR3. This chain links TRBV30 with TRBJ1-1; D is unclear. The germline V and J ends were trimmed by 3 bases and 0 bases, with 2 bases remaining between them. Germline CDR1 reads GTSNPN; CDR2 reads SVGIG (reference sequence). This CDR3 has 11 amino acids. CDR3 protein: CAWSLNTEAFF. The CDR3 DNA is TGTGCCTGGAGCCTGAACACTGAAGCTTTCTTT.

This rearrangement joins TRBV28 to TRBJ2-3; 8 bases line up with TRBD2. V lost 5 bases, J lost 14 bases, and 9 bases stayed unmatched. Germline loops: CDR1 MDHEN, CDR2 SYDVKM. CDR3 size: 12 residues. CDR3 sequence reads: CASSPYPLAGYF. DNA of the CDR3: TGTGCCAGCAGTCCTTACCCCCTAGCGGGGTATTTT.

The gene calls are TRBV10-3 and TRBJ2-5; possibly TRBD2 for D (6 bases). V was pared by 9 bases and J by 3 bases, with 14 bases between. This CDR3 has 13 residues. Germline-derived CDR1 and CDR2 are ENHRY and SYGVKD. CDR3 nucleotide sequence: TGTGCCATAAGAAGCGGGCCGGAAGAGACCCAGTACTTC. Translated, it gives CAIRSGPEETQYF.

This chain links TRBV15 with TRBJ2-7; no clear D gene. The CDR3 has 12 amino acids. Between the trimmed V and J ends, which lost 0 bases and 3 bases, there was a span of 3 bases. Per germline, CDR1 LNHNV and CDR2 YYDKDF (reference sequence). The CDR3 DNA sequence: TGTGCCACCAGCAGAGAGGGCTACGAGCAGTACTTC. The encoded protein is CATSREGYEQYF.

The rearrangement links TRBV5-1 to TRBJ2-5; D not resolved. Germline V gene data show CDR1 as SGHRS and CDR2 as YFSETQ. This CDR3 region has 13 residues. The V and J ends lost 2 bases and 5 bases respectively, with 10 bases between them. CDR3 in amino acids: CASSFQDVETQYF. The CDR3 nucleotides are TGCGCCAGCAGCTTCCAGGATGTGGAGACCCAGTACTTC.

In regard to this clone: Other DNA sequences of this sample code for an identical CDR3. The CDR3 loop reads CASSLEGASEAFF. CDR3 DNA: TGCGCCAGCAGCTTAGAGGGGGCTAGTGAAGCTTTCTTT. The rearrangement uses TRBV5-1 and TRBJ1-1, with TRBD1 matching 7 bases. Germline loops: CDR1 SGHRS, CDR2 YFSETQ. The V gene end was trimmed by 2 bases and the J gene end by 7 bases; junction bases not matched to a gene: 5. The CDR3 covers 13 residues.